The T cell receptor (beta chain) under discussion was sequenced for a study of control samples from healthy donors and cancer patients. Germline V gene lookup returns CDR1 SNHLY and CDR2 FYNNEI. The ends were cut back, 10 bases at V and 5 bases at J, with 14 bases in the middle. The CDR3 sequence is 12 residues long. Libraries were prepared by immunoSEQ multiplex PCR; TCRdb keeps only in-frame clonotypes and omits some of them. This repertoire shows approximately 110,000 clones, 90% found once; its top ten account for more than 3.5%. The chain combines TRBV2 with TRBJ1-1; the D gene is possibly TRBD1 (6 bases). Sequenced input: blood. The TCR sequence derives from a human donor in good health. The donor label of this sample is uncertain. The CDR3 DNA reads as TGTGCCAACGGACAGCTAGGGACTGAAGCTTTCTTT. Protein: CANGQLGTEAFF.